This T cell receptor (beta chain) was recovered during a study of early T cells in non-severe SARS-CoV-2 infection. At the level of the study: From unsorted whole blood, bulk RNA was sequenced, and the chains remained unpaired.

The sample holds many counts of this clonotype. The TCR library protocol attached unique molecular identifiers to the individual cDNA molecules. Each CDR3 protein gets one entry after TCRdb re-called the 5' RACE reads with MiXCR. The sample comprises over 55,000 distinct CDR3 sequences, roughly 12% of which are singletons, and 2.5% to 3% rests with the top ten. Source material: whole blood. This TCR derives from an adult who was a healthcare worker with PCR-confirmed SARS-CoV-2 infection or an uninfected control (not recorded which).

CDR3 coding DNA: TGCAGCGTAGGACAGGGCGAAGAGACCCAGTACTTC. Protein product: CSVGQGEETQYF. This rearrangement joins TRBV29-1 to TRBJ2-5; TRBD1 aligns across 8 bases. Germline lookup yields CDR1 SQVTM and CDR2 ANQGSEA. V gave up 6 bases and J gave up 3 bases; unmatched junction bases: 3. CDR3 length equals 12 residues.